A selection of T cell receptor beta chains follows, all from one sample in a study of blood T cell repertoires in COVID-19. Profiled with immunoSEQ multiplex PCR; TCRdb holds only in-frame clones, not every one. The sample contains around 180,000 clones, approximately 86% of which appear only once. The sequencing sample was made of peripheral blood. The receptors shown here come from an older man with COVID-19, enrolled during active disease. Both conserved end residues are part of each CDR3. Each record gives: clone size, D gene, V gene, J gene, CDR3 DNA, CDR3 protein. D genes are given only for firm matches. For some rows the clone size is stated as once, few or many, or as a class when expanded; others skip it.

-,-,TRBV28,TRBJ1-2,TGTGCCACCGGCTTTGGAGCTAACTATGGCTACACCTTC,CATGFGANYGYTF
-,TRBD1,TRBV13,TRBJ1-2,TGTGCCAGCAGCTTAGCCCAGGGGGCGGTGAATAATGGCTACACCTTC,CASSLAQGAVNNGYTF
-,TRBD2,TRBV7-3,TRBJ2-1,TGTGCCAGCAGCTTAACAGCGGGGGCCCCCGGCAATGAGCAGTTCTTC,CASSLTAGAPGNEQFF
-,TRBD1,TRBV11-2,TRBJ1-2,TGTGCCAGCAGCTTAAGGGGGCTGCCAGTCTATGGCTACACCTTC,CASSLRGLPVYGYTF
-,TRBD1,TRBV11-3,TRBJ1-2,TGTGCCAGCAGCTTACTCCGACAGGGCGGCGGCTACACCTTC,CASSLLRQGGGYTF
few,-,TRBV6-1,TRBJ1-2,TGTGCCAGCAGTGAAATCTTTAACTATGGCTACACCTTC,CASSEIFNYGYTF
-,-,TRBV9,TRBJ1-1,TGTGCCAGCAGCCTATACAGGGACATGAACACTGAAGCTTTCTTT,CASSLYRDMNTEAFF
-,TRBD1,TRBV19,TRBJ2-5,TGTGCCAGTAGCAGGACAGGGGGTTTCCAAGAGACCCAGTACTTC,CASSRTGGFQETQYF
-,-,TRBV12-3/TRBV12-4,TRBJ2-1,TGTGCCAGCACCGTAAGGGTACAGGCCCCGTTCTTC,CASTVRVQAPFF
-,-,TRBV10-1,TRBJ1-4,TGCGCCAGCAGTGAAACGGGGGCGGGGAGGGCAACTAATGAAAAACTGTTTTTT,CASSETGAGRATNEKLFF
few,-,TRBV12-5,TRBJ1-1,TGTGCTAGTGTTCCCACAGCGGCGAACACTGAAGCTTTCTTT,CASVPTAANTEAFF
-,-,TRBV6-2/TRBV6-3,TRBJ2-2,TGTGCCAGCAGCCTAGGAGGGGGCCACACCGGGGAGCTGTTTTTT,CASSLGGGHTGELFF
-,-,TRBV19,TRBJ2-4,TGTGCCAGTAGCCGACAGGAGGAGATTCAGTACTTC,CASSRQEEIQYF
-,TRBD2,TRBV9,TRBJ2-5,TGTGCCAGCAGCGTAGGTCCAGCGGGGGGGGAAGAGACCCAGTACTTC,CASSVGPAGGEETQYF
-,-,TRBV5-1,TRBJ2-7,TGCGCCAGCAGCAACGGACAGCATTACGAGCAGTACTTC,CASSNGQHYEQYF
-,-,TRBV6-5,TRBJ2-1,TGTGCCAGCAGAGGCAGGGATGTTATAGATGAGCAGTTCTTC,CASRGRDVIDEQFF
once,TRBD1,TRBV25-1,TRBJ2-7,TGTGCCAGCAGACACGGGACAGGAGGGTCCTACGAGCAGTACTTC,CASRHGTGGSYEQYF
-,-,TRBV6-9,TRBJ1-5,TGTGCCAGCAGAGCAGGGGTTAATCAGCCCCAGCATTTT,CASRAGVNQPQHF
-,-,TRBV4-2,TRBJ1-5,TGTGCCAGCAGCCTAAATCAGGGGAGCGATCAGCCCCAGCATTTT,CASSLNQGSDQPQHF
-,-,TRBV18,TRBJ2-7,TGTGCCAGCTCACAACAGCTGAGCTCCTACGAGCAGTACTTC,CASSQQLSSYEQYF
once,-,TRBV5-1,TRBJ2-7,TGCGCCAGCAGCTTGGCCAATTTTAGGGGAGGCGAGCAGTACTTC,CASSLANFRGGEQYF
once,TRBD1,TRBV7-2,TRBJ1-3,TGTGCCAGCAGCTTACTCGGGACAGGGGCTGGAAACACCATATATTTT,CASSLLGTGAGNTIYF
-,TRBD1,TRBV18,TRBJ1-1,TGTGCCAGCTCACCAAGACAGGGGGTGAACACTGAAGCTTTCTTT,CASSPRQGVNTEAFF
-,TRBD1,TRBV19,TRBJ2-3,TGTGCCAGTAGAAGGGGGCCAGATACGCAGTATTTT,CASRRGPDTQYF
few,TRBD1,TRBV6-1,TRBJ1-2,TGTGCCAGCAGTGATGGGACAGGGGGTTATGGCTACACCTTC,CASSDGTGGYGYTF
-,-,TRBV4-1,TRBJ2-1,TGCGCCAGCAGCCAAGAAAACTTCAATGAGCAGTTCTTC,CASSQENFNEQFF
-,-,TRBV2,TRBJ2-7,TGTGCCAGCAGTGTATTTAGGCCAGGGGGGACCTACGAGCAGTACTTC,CASSVFRPGGTYEQYF
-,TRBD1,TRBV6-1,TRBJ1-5,TGTGCCAGCAGTGAGGAGGGGGACAGCCGGCATTTT,CASSEEGDSRHF
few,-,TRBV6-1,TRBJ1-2,TGTGCCAGCAGTGAAAGTGGACAGATCGGTGGCTACACCTTC,CASSESGQIGGYTF
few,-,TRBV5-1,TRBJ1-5,TGCGCCAGCAGCTACGATGGACAACGCAATCAGCCCCAGCATTTT,CASSYDGQRNQPQHF
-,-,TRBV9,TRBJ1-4,TGTGCCAGCAGCCCTACGTCAAGTCCTAATGAAAAACTGTTTTTT,CASSPTSSPNEKLFF
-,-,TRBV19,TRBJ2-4,TGTGCCAGTAGTATTAGGGGGGGACCCAAAAACATTCAGTACTTC,CASSIRGGPKNIQYF
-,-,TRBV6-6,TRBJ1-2,TGTGCCAGCAGTTACCCCACAGGGACGCTTGGCTACACCTTC,CASSYPTGTLGYTF
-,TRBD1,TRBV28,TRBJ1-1,TGTGCCAGCAGTCCAACCGGGACAGGGACAACGGGGAACACTGAAGCTTTCTTT,CASSPTGTGTTGNTEAFF
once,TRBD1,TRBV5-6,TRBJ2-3,TGTGCCAGCAGCACGACAGGGCTGGTGGATACGCAGTATTTT,CASSTTGLVDTQYF
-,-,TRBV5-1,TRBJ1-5,TGCGCCAGCAGCCTAGACGGTAGCAATCAGCCCCAGCATTTT,CASSLDGSNQPQHF
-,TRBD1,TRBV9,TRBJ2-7,TGTGCCAGCAGCGTAGGAACAGGGGGTACCTACGAGCAGTACTTC,CASSVGTGGTYEQYF
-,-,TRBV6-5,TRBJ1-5,TGTGCCTGTGGGAGTAGCAATCAGCCCCAGCATTTT,CACGSSNQPQHF
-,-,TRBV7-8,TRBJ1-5,TGTGCCAGCAGCCCCCAGGGTTTCGGGCCCCAGCATTTT,CASSPQGFGPQHF
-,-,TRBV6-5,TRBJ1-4,TGTGCCAGCAGTTACTCGGGGACTGCTAGGGAAAAACTGTTTTTT,CASSYSGTAREKLFF
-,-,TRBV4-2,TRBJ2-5,TGTGCCAGCAGCCAACTCTCAGGGGTCCAAGAGACCCAGTACTTC,CASSQLSGVQETQYF
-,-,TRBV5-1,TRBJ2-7,TGCGCCAGCAGCTTGAAAGTCGGCGGCACTTACGAGCAGTACTTC,CASSLKVGGTYEQYF
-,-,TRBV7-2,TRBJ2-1,TGTGCCAGCAGCTTCCTAGGGGGAGGGGGATACAATGAGCAGTTCTTC,CASSFLGGGGYNEQFF
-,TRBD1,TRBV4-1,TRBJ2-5,TGCGCCAGCAGCCTGGGACAGGGATGGCGGGAGACCCAGTACTTC,CASSLGQGWRETQYF
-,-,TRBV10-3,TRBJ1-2,TGTGCCATCAGTGAGGGAGAGGGGGATGGCTACACCTTC,CAISEGEGDGYTF